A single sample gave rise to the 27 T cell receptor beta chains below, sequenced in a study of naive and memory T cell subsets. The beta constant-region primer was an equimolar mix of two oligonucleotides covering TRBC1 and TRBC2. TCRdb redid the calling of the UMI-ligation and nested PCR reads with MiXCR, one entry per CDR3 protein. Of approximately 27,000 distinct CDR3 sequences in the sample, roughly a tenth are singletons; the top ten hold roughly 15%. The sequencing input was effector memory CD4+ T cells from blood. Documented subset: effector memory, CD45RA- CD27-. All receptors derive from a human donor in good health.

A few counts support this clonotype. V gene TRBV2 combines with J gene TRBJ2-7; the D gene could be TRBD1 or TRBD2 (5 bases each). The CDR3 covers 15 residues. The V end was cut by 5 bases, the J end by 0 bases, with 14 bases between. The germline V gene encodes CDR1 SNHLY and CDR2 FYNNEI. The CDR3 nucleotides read TGTGCCAGCAGTTCTCAGGGACGAGGCTCCTACGAGCAGTACTTC. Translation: CASSSQGRGSYEQYF.

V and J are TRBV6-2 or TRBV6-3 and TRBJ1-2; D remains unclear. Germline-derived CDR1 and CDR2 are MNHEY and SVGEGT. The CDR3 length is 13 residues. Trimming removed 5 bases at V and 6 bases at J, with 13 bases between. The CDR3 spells CASSPQVYNGYTF. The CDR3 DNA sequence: TGTGCCAGCAGTCCGCAGGTTTATAATGGCTACACCTTC.

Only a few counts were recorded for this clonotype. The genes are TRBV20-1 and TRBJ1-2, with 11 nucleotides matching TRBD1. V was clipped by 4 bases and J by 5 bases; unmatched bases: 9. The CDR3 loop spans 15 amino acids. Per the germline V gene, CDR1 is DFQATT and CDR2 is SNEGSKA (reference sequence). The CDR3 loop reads CSAISPGQGDYGYTF. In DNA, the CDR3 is TGCAGTGCTATAAGCCCGGGACAGGGGGATTATGGCTACACCTTC.

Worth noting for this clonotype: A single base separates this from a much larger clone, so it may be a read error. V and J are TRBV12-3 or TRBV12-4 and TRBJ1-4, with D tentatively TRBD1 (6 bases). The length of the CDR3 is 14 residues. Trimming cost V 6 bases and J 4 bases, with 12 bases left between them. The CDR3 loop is CASSLDRSNEKLFF. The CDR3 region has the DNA TGTGCCAGCAGCCTCGACAGGAGTAATGAAAAACTGTTTTTT.

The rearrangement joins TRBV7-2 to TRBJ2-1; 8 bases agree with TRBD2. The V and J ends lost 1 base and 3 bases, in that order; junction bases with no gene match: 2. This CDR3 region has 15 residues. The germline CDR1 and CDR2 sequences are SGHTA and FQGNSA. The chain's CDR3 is CASSLDGTSYNEQFF. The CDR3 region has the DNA TGTGCCAGCAGCTTAGACGGGACTAGCTACAATGAGCAGTTCTTC.

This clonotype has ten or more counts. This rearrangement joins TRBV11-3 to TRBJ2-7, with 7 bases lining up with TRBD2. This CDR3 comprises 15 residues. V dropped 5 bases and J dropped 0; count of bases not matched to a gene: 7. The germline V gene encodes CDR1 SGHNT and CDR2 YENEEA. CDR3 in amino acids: CASSRIAGFSYEQYF. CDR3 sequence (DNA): TGTGCCAGCAGCCGAATAGCGGGCTTCTCCTACGAGCAGTACTTC.

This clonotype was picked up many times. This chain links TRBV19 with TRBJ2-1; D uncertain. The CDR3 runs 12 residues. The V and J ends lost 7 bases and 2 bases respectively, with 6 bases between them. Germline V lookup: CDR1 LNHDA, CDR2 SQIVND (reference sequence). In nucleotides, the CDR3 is TGTGCCAGTAAGGGCACCTACAATGAGCAGTTCTTC. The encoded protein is CASKGTYNEQFF.

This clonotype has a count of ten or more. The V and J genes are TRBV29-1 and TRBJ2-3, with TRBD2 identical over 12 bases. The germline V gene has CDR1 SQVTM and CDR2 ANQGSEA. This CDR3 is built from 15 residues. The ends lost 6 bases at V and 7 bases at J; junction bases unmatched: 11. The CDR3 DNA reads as TGCAGCGTCGAAAGGCCTAGCGGGGGGGCATATACGCAGTATTTT. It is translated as CSVERPSGGAYTQYF.

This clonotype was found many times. CDR3 sequence reads: CASATGGRGEQYF. The CDR3, as DNA: TGTGCCAGCGCAACGGGAGGGCGAGGCGAGCAGTACTTC. The chain employs TRBV6-2 or TRBV6-3 and TRBJ2-7, with 8 bases that match TRBD2. V trimming: 8 bases; J trimming: 6 bases; junction bases outside the gene matches: 9. CDR1 and CDR2 from the germline V gene are MNHEY and SVGEGT. The CDR3 loop spans 13 amino acids.

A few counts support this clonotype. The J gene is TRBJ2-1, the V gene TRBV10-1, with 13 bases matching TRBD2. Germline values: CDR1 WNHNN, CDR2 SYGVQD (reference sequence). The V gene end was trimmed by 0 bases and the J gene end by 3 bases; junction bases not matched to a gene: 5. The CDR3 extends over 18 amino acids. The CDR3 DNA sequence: TGCGCCAGCAGTGAGTCTGGGACTAGCGGGGCTGACTACAATGAGCAGTTCTTC. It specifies CASSESGTSGADYNEQFF.

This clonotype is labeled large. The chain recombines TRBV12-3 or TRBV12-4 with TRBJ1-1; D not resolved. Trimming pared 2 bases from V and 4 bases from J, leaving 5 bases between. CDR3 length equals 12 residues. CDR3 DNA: TGTGCCAGCAGTTTATTTGTCACTGAAGCTTTCTTT. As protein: CASSLFVTEAFF.

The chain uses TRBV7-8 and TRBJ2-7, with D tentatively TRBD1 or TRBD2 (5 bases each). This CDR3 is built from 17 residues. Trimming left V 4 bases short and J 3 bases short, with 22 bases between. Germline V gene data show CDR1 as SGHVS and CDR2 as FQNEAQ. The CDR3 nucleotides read TGTGCCAGCAGCTCCAAAAGACTTGCCGGGACCTACTACGAGCAGTACTTC. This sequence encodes CASSSKRLAGTYYEQYF.

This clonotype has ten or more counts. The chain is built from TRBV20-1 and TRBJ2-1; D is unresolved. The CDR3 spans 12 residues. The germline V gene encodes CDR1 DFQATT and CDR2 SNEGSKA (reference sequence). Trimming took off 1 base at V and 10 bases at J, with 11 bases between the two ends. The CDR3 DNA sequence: TGCAGTGCTAGAGTCGCCTCAGAGGAGCAGTTCTTC. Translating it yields CSARVASEEQFF.

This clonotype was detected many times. The CDR3 region is CSVESVAKNIQYF. CDR3 DNA sequence: TGCAGCGTTGAGTCCGTAGCCAAAAACATTCAGTACTTC. The chain couples TRBV29-1 to TRBJ2-4; D remains ambiguous. Trimming took off 3 bases at V and 0 bases at J, with 6 bases between the two ends. There are 13 residues in the CDR3. Germline V gene data show CDR1 as SQVTM and CDR2 as ANQGSEA.

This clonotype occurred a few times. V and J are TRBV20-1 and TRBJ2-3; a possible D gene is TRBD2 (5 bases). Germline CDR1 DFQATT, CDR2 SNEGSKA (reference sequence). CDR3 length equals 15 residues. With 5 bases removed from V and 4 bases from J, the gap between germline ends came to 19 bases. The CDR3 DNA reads TGCAGTGCTGCCCCATGGCGGGTGGGCGCAGATACGCAGTATTTT. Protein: CSAAPWRVGADTQYF.

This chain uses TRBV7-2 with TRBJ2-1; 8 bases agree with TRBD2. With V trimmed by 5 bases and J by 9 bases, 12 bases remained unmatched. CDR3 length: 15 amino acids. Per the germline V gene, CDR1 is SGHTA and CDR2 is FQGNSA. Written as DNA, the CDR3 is TGTGCCAGCAGCCCTCCCGGGACTAGAGTAAGTGAGCAGTTCTTC. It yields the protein CASSPPGTRVSEQFF.

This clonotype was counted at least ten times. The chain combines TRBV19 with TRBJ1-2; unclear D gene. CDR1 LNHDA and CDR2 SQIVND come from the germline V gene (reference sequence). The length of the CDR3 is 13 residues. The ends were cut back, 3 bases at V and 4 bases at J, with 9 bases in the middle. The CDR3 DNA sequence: TGTGCCAGTAGTATGTCTTGGGGCTATGGCTACACCTTC. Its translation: CASSMSWGYGYTF.

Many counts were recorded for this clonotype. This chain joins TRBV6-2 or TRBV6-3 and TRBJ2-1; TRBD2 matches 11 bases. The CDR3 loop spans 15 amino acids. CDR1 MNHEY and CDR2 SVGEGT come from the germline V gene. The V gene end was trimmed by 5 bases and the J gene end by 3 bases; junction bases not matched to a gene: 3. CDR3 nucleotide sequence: TGTGCCAGCAGTGACGGGACTAGCGGCTACAATGAGCAGTTCTTC. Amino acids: CASSDGTSGYNEQFF.

For the CDR3, the DNA is TGTGCCAGCAGCTCTAGGGACAGGGGATCTAACACTGAAGCTTTCTTT. Translated: CASSSRDRGSNTEAFF. V and J are TRBV7-3 and TRBJ1-1; the match to TRBD1 covers 10 bases. Unmatched junction bases numbered 7, after V lost 4 bases and J lost 2 bases. There are 16 residues in the CDR3. Germline V gives CDR1 SGHTA, CDR2 FQGTGA.

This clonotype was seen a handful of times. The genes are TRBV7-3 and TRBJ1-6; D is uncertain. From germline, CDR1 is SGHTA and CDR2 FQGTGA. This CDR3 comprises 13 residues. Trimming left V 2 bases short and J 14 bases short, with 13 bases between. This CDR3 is CASSLGPDYALHF. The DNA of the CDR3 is TGTGCCAGCAGCTTAGGCCCAGACTATGCCCTCCACTTT.

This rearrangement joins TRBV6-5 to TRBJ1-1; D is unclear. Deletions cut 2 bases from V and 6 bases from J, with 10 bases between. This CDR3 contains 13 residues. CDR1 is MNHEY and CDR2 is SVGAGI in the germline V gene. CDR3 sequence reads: CASSYEGGSEAFF. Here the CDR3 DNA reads TGTGCCAGCAGTTACGAGGGCGGATCTGAAGCTTTCTTT.

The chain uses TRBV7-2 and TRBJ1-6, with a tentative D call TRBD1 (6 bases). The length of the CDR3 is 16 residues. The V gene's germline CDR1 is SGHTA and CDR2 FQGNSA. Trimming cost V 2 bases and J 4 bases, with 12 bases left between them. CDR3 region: CASSLSPTGYNSPLHF. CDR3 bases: TGTGCCAGCAGCTTATCTCCTACAGGGTATAATTCACCCCTCCACTTT.

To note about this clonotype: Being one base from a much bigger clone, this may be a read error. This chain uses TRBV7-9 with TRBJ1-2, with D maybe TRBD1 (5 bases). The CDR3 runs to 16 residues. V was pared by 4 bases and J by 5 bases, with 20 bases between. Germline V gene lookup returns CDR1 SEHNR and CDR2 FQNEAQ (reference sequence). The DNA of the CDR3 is TGTGCCAGCAGCTACAGGATCGCCGGGACGGCTTATGGCTACACCTTC. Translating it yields CASSYRIAGTAYGYTF.

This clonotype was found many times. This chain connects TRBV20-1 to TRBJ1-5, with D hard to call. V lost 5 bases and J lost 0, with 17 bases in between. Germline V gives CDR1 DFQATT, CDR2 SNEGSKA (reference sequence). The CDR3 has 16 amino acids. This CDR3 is CSAGRSTFNSNQPQHF. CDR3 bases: TGCAGTGCTGGCCGTTCGACGTTTAATAGCAATCAGCCCCAGCATTTT.

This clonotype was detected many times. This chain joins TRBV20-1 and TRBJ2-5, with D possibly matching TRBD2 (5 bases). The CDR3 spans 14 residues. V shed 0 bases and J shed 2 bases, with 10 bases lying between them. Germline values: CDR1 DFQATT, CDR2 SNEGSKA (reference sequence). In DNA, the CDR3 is TGCAGTGCTAGAGATCCCGGGGTACAAGAGACCCAGTACTTC. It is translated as CSARDPGVQETQYF.

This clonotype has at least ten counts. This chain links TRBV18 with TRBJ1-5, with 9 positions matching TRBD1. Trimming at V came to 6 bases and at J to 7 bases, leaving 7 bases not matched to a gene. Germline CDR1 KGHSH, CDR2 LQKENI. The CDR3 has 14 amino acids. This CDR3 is CASSAGQGGQPQHF. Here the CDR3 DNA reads TGTGCCAGCTCCGCGGGACAGGGTGGGCAGCCCCAGCATTTT.

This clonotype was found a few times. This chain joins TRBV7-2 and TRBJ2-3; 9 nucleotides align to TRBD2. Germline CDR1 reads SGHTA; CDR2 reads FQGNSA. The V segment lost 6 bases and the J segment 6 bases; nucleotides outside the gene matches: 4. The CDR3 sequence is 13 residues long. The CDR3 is CASSSGTSDTQYF. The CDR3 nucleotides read TGTGCCAGCAGTAGTGGGACTAGCGATACGCAGTATTTT. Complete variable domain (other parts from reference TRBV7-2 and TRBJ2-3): GAGVSQSPSNKVTEKGKDVELRCDPISGHTALYWYRQSLGQGLEFLIYFQGNSAPDKSGLPSDRFSAERTGGSVSTLTIQRTQQEDSAVYLCASSSGTSDTQYFGPGTRLTVL.